This T cell receptor beta chain was documented in a study of OX40 agonist ivuxolimab in advanced cancers. The CDR3 covers 15 residues. After removal of 3 bases from V and 4 bases from J, the junction contained 9 bases not matched to a gene. Germline values: CDR1 SGHDT, CDR2 YYEEEE. Generated by immunoSEQ multiplex PCR, the TCRdb table keeps only in-frame clones and is missing some. Here the sample spans some 75,000 clones, approximately 88% being singletons. The TCR comes from an adult with an advanced solid tumor such as melanoma, head and neck, liver or kidney cancer. The chain employs TRBV5-6 and TRBJ2-5; 7 bases fit TRBD1. This material consisted of CD4+ or CD8+ T cells sorted from blood, taken in a trial of the OX40 agonist ivuxolimab. The DNA for the CDR3 is TGTGCCAGCAGCTCGTTCAGGGGGTCGGGAGAGACCCAGTACTTC. It encodes CASSSFRGSGETQYF.